The entry below gives a single TCR beta chain sequence along with its context. The target antigen is unknown. Use of 60 Vbeta and 13 Jbeta primers characterized the PCR. Some clones are missing from TCRdb's copy, which holds only in-frame ones; the method was immunoSEQ multiplex PCR. The table includes 150,000 to 200,000 clones, 80% to 85% detected once. Per the germline V gene, CDR1 is ENHRY and CDR2 is SYGVKD. This CDR3 comprises 14 residues. The germline V and J ends were trimmed by 4 bases and 6 bases, with 13 bases remaining between them. This sample is drawn from a study of cytomegalovirus exposure and HLA in healthy donors. Study-level points and caveats: A list of approximately 150 TCR beta chains associated with cytomegalovirus was given.

The sequencing sample was made of PBMCs. This chain joins TRBV10-3 and TRBJ2-1, with D tentatively TRBD2 (5 bases). The origin of this receptor is a man aged 40-50 years in good health and CMV-seropositive. The CDR3 DNA follows: TGTGCCATCAGTGTCATAACTAGTCCCAATGAGCAGTTCTTC. This sequence encodes CAISVITSPNEQFF.